Following are 12 T cell receptor beta chains from one sample sequenced in a study of human T cells and chemical hapten exposure. TCRdb redid the calling of the RACE reads with MiXCR, one entry per CDR3 protein. The sample holds under 100,000 distinct CDR3 sequences, approximately 10% seen once. Time point noted: patch test 2, 6 weeks after DPC sensitization. The treatment was: therapeutic diphenylcyclopropenone sensitization with weekly scalp DPC. Sequencing was performed on whole blood, taken in connection with sensitization to the hapten diphenylcyclopropenone (DPC). These receptor sequences come from a young woman with alopecia areata. Some clones in this sample may be carry-over from other donors' samples.

This clonotype was observed many times. The chain couples TRBV20-1 to TRBJ2-3; D possibly corresponds to TRBD2 (5 bases). Trimming shortened V by 5 bases and J by 4 bases, and 25 bases separated the two germline ends. This CDR3 is built from 17 residues. Germline CDR1 and CDR2: DFQATT and SNEGSKA (reference sequence). The CDR3 here is CSAPGVWLPVPSDTQYF. CDR3 nucleotide sequence: TGCAGTGCTCCCGGGGTGTGGCTGCCCGTTCCCTCAGATACGCAGTATTTT.

This clonotype has ten or more counts. The chain joins TRBV6-5 to TRBJ1-2; possible D gene TRBD1, 6 bases. Germline assignment: CDR1 MNHEY and CDR2 SVGAGI. The germline V and J ends were trimmed by 6 bases and 6 bases, with 8 bases remaining between them. This CDR3 is 11 amino acids long. For the CDR3, the DNA is TGTGCCAGCAGAGGACAGAATGGCTACACCTTC. This translates into CASRGQNGYTF.

This clonotype was counted only a few times. The rearrangement links TRBV3-1 to TRBJ1-6; possible D gene TRBD1, 6 bases. CDR1 is LGHDT and CDR2 is YNNKEL in the germline V gene (reference sequence). The CDR3 sequence is 16 residues long. The germline V and J ends were trimmed by 0 bases and 9 bases, with 15 bases remaining between them. CDR3 sequence: CASSQDVPTGRSPLHF. CDR3 in DNA: TGTGCCAGCAGCCAAGACGTCCCGACAGGCCGTTCACCCCTCCACTTT.

This clonotype has a count of ten or more. The chain uses TRBV10-2 and TRBJ1-5; TRBD1 matches 7 bases. The CDR3 is 14 residues long. V shed 0 bases and J 5 bases; nucleotides not matched to a gene: 1. Germline V lookup: CDR1 WSHSY, CDR2 SAAADI. CDR3 protein: CASSESGTDQPQHF. The CDR3 DNA sequence: TGCGCCAGCAGTGAGTCCGGGACAGATCAGCCCCAGCATTTT.

In the case of this clonotype: A much larger clone is a single base away; this may be a read error. J is TRBJ2-1 and V is TRBV5-1; 9 bases fit TRBD2. The germline V gene has CDR1 SGHRS and CDR2 YFSETQ. The CDR3 covers 16 residues. This CDR3 is CTSQPAAGGGANEQFF. The CDR3 nucleotides read TGCACCAGCCAACCCGCTGCCGGCGGGGGGGCAAATGAGCAGTTCTTC.

This clonotype has at least ten counts. V gene TRBV7-9 combines with J gene TRBJ1-1; D possibly corresponds to TRBD1 (5 bases). Germline V gene lookup returns CDR1 SEHNR and CDR2 FQNEAQ (reference sequence). Trimming removed 5 bases at V and 2 bases at J, with 12 bases between. The CDR3 covers 14 residues. In DNA, the CDR3 is TGTGCCAGCAGCCTCACAGGAGGAAACACTGAAGCTTTCTTT. It is translated as CASSLTGGNTEAFF.

This clonotype was seen many times. The V gene is TRBV11-3, the J gene TRBJ2-2; D might be TRBD1 or TRBD2, each matching 5 bases. Trimming took off 5 bases at V and 4 bases at J, with 17 bases between the two ends. This CDR3 contains 16 residues. The V gene's germline CDR1 is SGHNT and CDR2 YENEEA. CDR3 region: CASSSSNGAGTGELFF. The CDR3 DNA is TGTGCCAGCAGCAGTAGCAACGGGGCGGGCACCGGGGAGCTGTTTTTT.

This clonotype was seen a handful of times. The rearrangement uses TRBV7-2 and TRBJ2-1; TRBD1 or TRBD2 may be the D gene (5 bases each). Trimming took 4 bases from V and 7 from J, leaving 23 bases between them. The CDR3 extends over 17 amino acids. Per germline, CDR1 SGHTA and CDR2 FQGNSA. The CDR3 nucleotides read TGTGCCAGCAGCTCGCCCCCAGGGAAACTACTAGGGAATGAGCAGTTCTTC. Translation: CASSSPPGKLLGNEQFF.

This clonotype was seen many times. This chain uses TRBV6-2 or TRBV6-3 with TRBJ1-2; D call uncertain. CDR3 size: 14 residues. Deletions cut 4 bases from V and 3 bases from J, with 12 bases between. Per the germline V gene, CDR1 is MNHEY and CDR2 is SVGEGT. The CDR3 spells CASSLSGVYYGYTF. The CDR3 DNA reads TGTGCCAGCAGTTTGAGTGGGGTCTACTATGGCTACACCTTC.

The rearrangement joins TRBV28 to TRBJ2-1; possibly TRBD2 for D (6 bases). The CDR3 length is 14 residues. Trimming pared 4 bases from V and 8 bases from J, leaving 15 bases between. Germline V CDR1 and CDR2: MDHEN, SYDVKM. Here the CDR3 reads CASSSAGLGDEQFF. The CDR3 DNA follows: TGTGCCAGCAGTTCCGCGGGGTTAGGCGATGAGCAGTTCTTC.

This clonotype was seen a few times. This chain uses TRBV6-4 with TRBJ1-1; no clear D gene. With 4 bases removed from V and 0 bases from J, the gap between germline ends came to 6 bases. Per the germline V gene, CDR1 is MRHNA and CDR2 is SNTAGT. The CDR3 contains 13 residues. The CDR3 nucleotides are TGTGCCAGCAGTGCCCAGATGAACACTGAAGCTTTCTTT. Amino acid sequence: CASSAQMNTEAFF.

V and J are TRBV29-1 and TRBJ1-6; D is perhaps TRBD1 (5 bases). Germline lookup yields CDR1 SQVTM and CDR2 ANQGSEA. The CDR3 has 11 amino acids. Trimming removed 7 bases at V and 15 bases at J, with 16 bases between. Here the CDR3 reads CSAEFRDYLHF. The CDR3 region has the DNA TGCAGCGCTGAGTTTCGGGACTACCTCCACTTT. Looking up the rest from reference TRBV29-1 and TRBJ1-6 gives the full variable domain: SAVISQKPSRDICQRGTSLTIQCQVDSQVTMMFWYRQQPGQSLTLIATANQGSEATYESGFVIDKFPISRPNLTFSTLTVSNMSPEDSSIYLCSAEFRDYLHFGNGTRLTVT.